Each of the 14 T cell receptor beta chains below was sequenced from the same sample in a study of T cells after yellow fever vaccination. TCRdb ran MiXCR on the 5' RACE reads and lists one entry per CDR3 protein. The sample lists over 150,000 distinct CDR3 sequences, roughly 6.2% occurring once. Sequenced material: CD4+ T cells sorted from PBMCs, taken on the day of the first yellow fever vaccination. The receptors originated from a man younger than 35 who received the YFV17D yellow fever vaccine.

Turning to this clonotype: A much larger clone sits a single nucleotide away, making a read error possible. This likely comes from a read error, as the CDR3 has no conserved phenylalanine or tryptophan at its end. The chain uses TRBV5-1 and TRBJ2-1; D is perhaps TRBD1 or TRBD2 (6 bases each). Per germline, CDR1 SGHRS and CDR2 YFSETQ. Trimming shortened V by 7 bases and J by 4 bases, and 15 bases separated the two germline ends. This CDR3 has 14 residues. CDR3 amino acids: CASHRGELYNEQFS. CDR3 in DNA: TGCGCCAGCCATAGGGGGGAACTATACAATGAGCAGTTCTCC.

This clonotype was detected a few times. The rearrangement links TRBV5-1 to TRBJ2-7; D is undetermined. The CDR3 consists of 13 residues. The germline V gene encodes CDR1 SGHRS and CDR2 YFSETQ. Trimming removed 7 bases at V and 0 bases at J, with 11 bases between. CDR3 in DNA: TGCGCCAGCCGACCCTTCGGCTCCTACGAGCAGTACTTC. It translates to CASRPFGSYEQYF.

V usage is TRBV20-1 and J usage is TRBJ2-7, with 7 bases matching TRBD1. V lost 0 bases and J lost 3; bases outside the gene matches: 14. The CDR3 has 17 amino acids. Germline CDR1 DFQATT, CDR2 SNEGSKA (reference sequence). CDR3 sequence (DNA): TGCAGTGCTAGAGATGGCGTAAGACAGGGCCGAAACTACGAGCAGTACTTC. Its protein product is CSARDGVRQGRNYEQYF.

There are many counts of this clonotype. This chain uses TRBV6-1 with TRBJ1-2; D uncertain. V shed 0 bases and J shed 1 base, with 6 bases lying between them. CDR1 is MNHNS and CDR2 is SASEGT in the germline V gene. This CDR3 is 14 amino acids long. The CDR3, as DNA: TGTGCCAGCAGTGAAGCGAACAATAACTATGGCTACACCTTC. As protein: CASSEANNNYGYTF.

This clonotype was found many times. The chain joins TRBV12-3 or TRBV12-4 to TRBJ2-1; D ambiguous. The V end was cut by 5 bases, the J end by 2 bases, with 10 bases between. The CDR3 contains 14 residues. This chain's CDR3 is CASSALQTYNEQFF. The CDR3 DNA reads TGTGCCAGCAGTGCGCTACAAACCTACAATGAGCAGTTCTTC.

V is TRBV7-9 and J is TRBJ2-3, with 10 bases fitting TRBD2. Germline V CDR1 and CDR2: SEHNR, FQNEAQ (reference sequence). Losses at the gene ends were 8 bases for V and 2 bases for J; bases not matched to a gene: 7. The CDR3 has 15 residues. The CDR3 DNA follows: TGTGCCAGCGTATGGACTAGCGGCCCCACAGATACGCAGTATTTT. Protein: CASVWTSGPTDTQYF. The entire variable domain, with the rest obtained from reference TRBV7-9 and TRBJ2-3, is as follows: DTGVSQNPRHKITKRGQNVTFRCDPISEHNRLYWYRQTLGQGPEFLTYFQNEAQLEKSRLLSDRFSAERPKGSFSTLEIQRTEQGDSAMYLCASVWTSGPTDTQYFGPGTRLTVL.

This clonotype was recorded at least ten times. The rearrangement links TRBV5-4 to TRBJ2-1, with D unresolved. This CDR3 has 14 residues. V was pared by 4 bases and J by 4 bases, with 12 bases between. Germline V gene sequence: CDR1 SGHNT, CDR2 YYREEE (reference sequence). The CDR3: CASSETGPYNEQFF. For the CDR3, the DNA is TGTGCCAGCAGCGAAACGGGTCCTTACAATGAGCAGTTCTTC. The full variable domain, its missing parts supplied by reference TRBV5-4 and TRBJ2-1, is ETGVTQSPTHLIKTRGQQVTLRCSSQSGHNTVSWYQQALGQGPQFIFQYYREEENGRGNFPPRFSGLQFPNYSSELNVNALELDDSALYLCASSETGPYNEQFFGPGTRLTVL.

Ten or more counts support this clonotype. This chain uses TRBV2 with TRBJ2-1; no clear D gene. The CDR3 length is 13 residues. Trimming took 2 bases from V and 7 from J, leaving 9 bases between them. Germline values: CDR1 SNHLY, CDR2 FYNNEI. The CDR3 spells CASSEQNNNEQFF. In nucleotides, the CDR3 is TGTGCCAGCAGTGAACAAAACAATAATGAGCAGTTCTTC.

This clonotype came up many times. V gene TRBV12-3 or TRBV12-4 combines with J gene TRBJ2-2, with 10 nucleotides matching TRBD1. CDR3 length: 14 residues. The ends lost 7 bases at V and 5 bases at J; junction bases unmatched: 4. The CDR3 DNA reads TGTGCCAGCACTAGGACAGGGGGGACCGGGGAGCTGTTTTTT. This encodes CASTRTGGTGELFF.

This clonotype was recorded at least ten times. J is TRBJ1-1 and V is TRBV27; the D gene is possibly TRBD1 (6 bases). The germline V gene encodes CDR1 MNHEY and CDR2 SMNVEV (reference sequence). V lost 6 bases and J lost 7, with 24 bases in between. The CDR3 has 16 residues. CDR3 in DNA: TGTGCCAGCAGCTGGGGGGCAGGGCTCCACTCGGGTGAAGCTTTCTTT. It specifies CASSWGAGLHSGEAFF.

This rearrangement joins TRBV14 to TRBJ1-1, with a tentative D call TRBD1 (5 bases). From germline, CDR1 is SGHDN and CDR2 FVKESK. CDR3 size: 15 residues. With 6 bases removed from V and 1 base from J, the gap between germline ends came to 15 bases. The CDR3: CASSLLGGKNTEAFF. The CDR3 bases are TGTGCCAGCAGTCTACTGGGGGGAAAGAACACTGAAGCTTTCTTT.

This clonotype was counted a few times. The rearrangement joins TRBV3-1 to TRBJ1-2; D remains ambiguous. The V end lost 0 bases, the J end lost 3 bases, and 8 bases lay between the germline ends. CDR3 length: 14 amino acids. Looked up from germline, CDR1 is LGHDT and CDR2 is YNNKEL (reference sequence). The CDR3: CASSQDAGYYGYTF. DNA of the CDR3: TGTGCCAGCAGCCAAGACGCAGGTTACTATGGCTACACCTTC.

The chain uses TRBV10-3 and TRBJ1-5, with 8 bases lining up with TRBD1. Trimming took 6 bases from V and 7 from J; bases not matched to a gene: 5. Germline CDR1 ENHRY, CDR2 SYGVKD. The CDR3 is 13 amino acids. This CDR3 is CAIRDRVGQPQHF. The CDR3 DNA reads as TGTGCCATCAGGGACAGGGTCGGACAGCCCCAGCATTTT.

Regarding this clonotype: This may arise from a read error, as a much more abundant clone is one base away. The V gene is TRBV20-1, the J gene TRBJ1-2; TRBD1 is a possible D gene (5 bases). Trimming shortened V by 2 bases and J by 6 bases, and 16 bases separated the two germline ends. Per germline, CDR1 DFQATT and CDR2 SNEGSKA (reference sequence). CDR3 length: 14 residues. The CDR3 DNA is TGCAGTGCTAGAACATCGGGGGGGTGTAATGGCTACACCTTC. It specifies CSARTSGGCNGYTF.